These 10 T cell receptor beta chains originate from one sample sequenced in a study of blood T cell repertoires in COVID-19. Some clones are missing from TCRdb's copy, which holds only in-frame ones; the method was immunoSEQ multiplex PCR. This table holds about 220,000 clones, roughly 89% found once. Source material: PBMCs or T cells enriched from blood (not recorded which). Receptor source: a woman aged 35 to 49 who had recovered from COVID-19.

The CDR3 bases are TGTGCCAGCAGTTCTCGCTATACCGGGGAGCTGTTTTTT. Translation: CASSSRYTGELFF. The J gene is TRBJ2-2, the V gene TRBV27; D gene ambiguous. Germline V gene data show CDR1 as MNHEY and CDR2 as SMNVEV (reference sequence). This CDR3 region has 13 residues. Trimming cost V 4 bases and J 5 bases, with 8 bases left between them.

The chain recombines TRBV15 with TRBJ1-1; 12 nucleotides agree with TRBD1. Germline CDR1 is LNHNV and CDR2 is YYDKDF (reference sequence). V trimming: 0 bases; J trimming: 2 bases; junction bases outside the gene matches: 7. The CDR3 covers 18 residues. The CDR3 bases are TGTGCCACCAGCAGAGATCGGGACAGGGGGCGCCTTAACACTGAAGCTTTCTTT. It specifies CATSRDRDRGRLNTEAFF.

The chain links TRBV7-9 to TRBJ2-1; weak D call: TRBD2 (7 bases). Germline V gives CDR1 SEHNR, CDR2 FQNEAQ (reference sequence). The CDR3 runs to 16 residues. Trimming removed 5 bases at V and 2 bases at J, with 16 bases between. The CDR3 loop reads CASSPGGAGPYNEQFF. CDR3 nucleotides: TGTGCCAGCAGCCCTGGGGGGGCGGGCCCCTACAATGAGCAGTTCTTC.

The chain uses TRBV19 and TRBJ1-1, with a weak D call TRBD1 (6 bases). The germline V gene encodes CDR1 LNHDA and CDR2 SQIVND (reference sequence). Deletions cut 7 bases from V and 3 bases from J, with 18 bases between. This CDR3 has 15 amino acids. This chain's CDR3 is CASTPRGGEYTEAFF. In DNA, the CDR3 is TGTGCCAGTACTCCCCGGGGGGGCGAGTACACTGAAGCTTTCTTT.

Points on this clone: Other DNA sequences in the sample encode the same CDR3. The CDR3 loop reads CASSPRLAGVDTQYF. CDR3 bases: TGTGCCAGCAGTCCTAGACTAGCGGGAGTTGATACGCAGTATTTT. The V gene is TRBV6-5, the J gene TRBJ2-3, with TRBD2 identical over 12 bases. V dropped 5 bases and J dropped 6; count of bases not matched to a gene: 6. CDR3 length: 15 amino acids. Germline assignment: CDR1 MNHEY and CDR2 SVGAGI.

CDR3 loop: CASSYRDRGRYGYTF. As DNA, the CDR3 is TGTGCCAGCAGTTACCGGGACAGGGGACGATATGGCTACACCTTC. The chain links TRBV27 to TRBJ1-2; 10 bases align to TRBD1. Trimming removed 4 bases from V and 5 bases from J; junction bases left unmatched: 7. This CDR3 region has 15 residues. Looked up from germline, CDR1 is MNHEY and CDR2 is SMNVEV (reference sequence).

The gene calls are TRBV7-9 and TRBJ2-5; possibly TRBD1 for D (6 bases). V was trimmed by 5 bases and J by 5 bases, leaving 18 bases between them. From germline, CDR1 is SEHNR and CDR2 FQNEAQ (reference sequence). CDR3 length: 15 amino acids. The CDR3 sequence: CASSLGAPRKETQYF. The CDR3 DNA reads TGTGCCAGCAGCCTGGGGGCTCCTCGGAAGGAGACCCAGTACTTC.

This clone was observed a single time. CDR3 region: CASSLDRGVGNTIYF. The DNA of the CDR3 is TGTGCCAGCAGCTTGGACAGGGGGGTCGGAAACACCATATATTTT. J is TRBJ1-3 and V is TRBV5-8; the match to TRBD1 covers 8 bases. The CDR3 runs 15 residues. CDR1 is SGHTS, CDR2 YDEGEE, per germline. V was clipped by 0 bases and J by 4 bases; unmatched bases: 3. The complete variable domain, with remaining parts taken from reference TRBV5-8 and TRBJ1-3, reads EAGVTQSPTHLIKTRGQQATLRCSPISGHTSVYWYQQALGLGLQFLLWYDEGEERNRGNFPPRFSGRQFPNYSSELNVNALELEDSALYLCASSLDRGVGNTIYFGEGSWLTVV.

The chain has TRBV3-1 (or the pseudogene TRBV3-2) and TRBJ2-5, with 8 bases fitting TRBD1. The CDR3 runs 15 residues. Germline V gene sequence: CDR1 LGHDT, CDR2 YNNKEL (reference sequence). V was pared by 1 base and J by 1 base, with 2 bases of the junction left unmatched. CDR3 sequence reads: CASSQGQGRQETQYF. The CDR3 coding sequence is TGTGCCAGCAGCCAAGGACAGGGGCGCCAAGAGACCCAGTACTTC.

A single count supports this clone. The genes are TRBV19 and TRBJ2-5, with TRBD1 identical over 7 bases. V trimming: 4 bases; J trimming: 1 base; junction bases outside the gene matches: 3. Germline V gene lookup returns CDR1 LNHDA and CDR2 SQIVND (reference sequence). CDR3 length: 14 residues. The CDR3 nucleotides read TGTGCCAGTAGTAAAGGGGACAGCCAAGAGACCCAGTACTTC. Translated, it gives CASSKGDSQETQYF.